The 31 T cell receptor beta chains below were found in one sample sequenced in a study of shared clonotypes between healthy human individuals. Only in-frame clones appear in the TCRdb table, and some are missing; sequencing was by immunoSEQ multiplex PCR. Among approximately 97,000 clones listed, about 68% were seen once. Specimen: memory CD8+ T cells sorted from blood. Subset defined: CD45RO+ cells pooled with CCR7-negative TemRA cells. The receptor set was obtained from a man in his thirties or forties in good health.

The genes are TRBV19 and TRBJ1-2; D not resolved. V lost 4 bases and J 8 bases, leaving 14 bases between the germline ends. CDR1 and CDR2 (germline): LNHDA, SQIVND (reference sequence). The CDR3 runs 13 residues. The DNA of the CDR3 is TGTGCCAGTAGTACTACGGCAGGTCAAGGCTACACCTTC. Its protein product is CASSTTAGQGYTF.

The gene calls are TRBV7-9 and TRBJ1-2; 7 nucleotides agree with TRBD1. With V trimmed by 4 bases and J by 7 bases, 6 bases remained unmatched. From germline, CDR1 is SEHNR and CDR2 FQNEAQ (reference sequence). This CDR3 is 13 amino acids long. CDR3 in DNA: TGTGCCAGCAGCTCAACAGGGGACTCTGGCTACACCTTC. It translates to CASSSTGDSGYTF.

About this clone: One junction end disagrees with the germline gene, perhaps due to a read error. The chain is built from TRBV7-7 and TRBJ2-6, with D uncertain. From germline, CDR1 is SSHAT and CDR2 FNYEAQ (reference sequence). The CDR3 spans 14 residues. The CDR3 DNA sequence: TGTGCTAGCAGCCGACAACCTGGGGCCAACGTCCTGACTTTC. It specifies CASSRQPGANVLTF.

CDR3 in amino acids: CASSLVAASGLASNEQFF. The CDR3 nucleotides are TGTGCCAGCAGCTTAGTAGCCGCATCGGGACTAGCGTCCAATGAGCAGTTCTTC. J is TRBJ2-1 and V is TRBV7-9; TRBD2 agrees at 10 bases. V shed 1 base, J shed 6 bases, and the junction held 12 bases outside the gene matches. Germline CDR1 and CDR2: SEHNR and FQNEAQ (reference sequence). The CDR3 is 18 residues long.

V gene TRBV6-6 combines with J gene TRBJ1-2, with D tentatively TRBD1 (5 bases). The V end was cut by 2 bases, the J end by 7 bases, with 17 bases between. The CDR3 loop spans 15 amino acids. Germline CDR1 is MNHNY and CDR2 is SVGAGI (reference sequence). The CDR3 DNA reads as TGTGCCAGCAGTTACGAACACGGGGGGAGAGGTGGCTACACCTTC. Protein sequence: CASSYEHGGRGGYTF.

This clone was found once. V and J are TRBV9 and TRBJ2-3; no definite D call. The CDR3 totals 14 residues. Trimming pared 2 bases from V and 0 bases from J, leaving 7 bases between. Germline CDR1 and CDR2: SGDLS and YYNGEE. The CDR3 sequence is CASSVQPSTDTQYF. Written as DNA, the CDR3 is TGTGCCAGCAGCGTCCAGCCTAGCACAGATACGCAGTATTTT.

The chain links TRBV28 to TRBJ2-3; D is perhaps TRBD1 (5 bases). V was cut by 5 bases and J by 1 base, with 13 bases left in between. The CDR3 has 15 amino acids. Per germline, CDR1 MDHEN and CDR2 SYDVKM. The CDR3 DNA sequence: TGTGCCAGCAGTCCCAGGGCCCCGGGCACAGATACGCAGTATTTT. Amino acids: CASSPRAPGTDTQYF.

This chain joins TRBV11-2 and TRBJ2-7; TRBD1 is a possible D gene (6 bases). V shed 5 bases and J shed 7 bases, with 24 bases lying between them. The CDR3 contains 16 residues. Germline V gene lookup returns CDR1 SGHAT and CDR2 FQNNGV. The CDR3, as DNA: TGTGCCAGCAGCCCAAGAGAGGGACATTCTTTATGGGAGCAGTACTTC. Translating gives CASSPREGHSLWEQYF.

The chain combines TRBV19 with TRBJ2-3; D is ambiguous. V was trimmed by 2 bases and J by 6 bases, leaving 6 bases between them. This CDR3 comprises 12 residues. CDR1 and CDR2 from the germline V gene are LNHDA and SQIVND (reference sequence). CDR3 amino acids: CASSILRDTQYF. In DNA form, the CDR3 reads TGTGCCAGTAGTATATTAAGGGATACGCAGTATTTT.

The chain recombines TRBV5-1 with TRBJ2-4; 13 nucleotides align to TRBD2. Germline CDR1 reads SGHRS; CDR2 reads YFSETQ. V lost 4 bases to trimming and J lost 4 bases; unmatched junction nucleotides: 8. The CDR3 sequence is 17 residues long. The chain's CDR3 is CASSLWTSGSSKNIQYF. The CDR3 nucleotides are TGCGCCAGCAGCCTTTGGACTAGCGGGAGTTCTAAAAACATTCAGTACTTC.

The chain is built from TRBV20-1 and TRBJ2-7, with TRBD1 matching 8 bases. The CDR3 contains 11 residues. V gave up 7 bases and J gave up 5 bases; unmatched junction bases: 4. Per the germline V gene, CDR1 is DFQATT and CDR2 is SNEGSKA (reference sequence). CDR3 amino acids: CSGRQGNEQYF. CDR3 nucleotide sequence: TGCAGTGGACGACAGGGGAACGAGCAGTACTTC.

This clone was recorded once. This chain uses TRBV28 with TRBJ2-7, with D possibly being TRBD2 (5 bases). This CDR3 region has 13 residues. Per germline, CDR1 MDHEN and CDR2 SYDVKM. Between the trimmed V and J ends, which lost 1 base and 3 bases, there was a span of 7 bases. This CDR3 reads CASSLFRDYEQYF. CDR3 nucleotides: TGTGCCAGCAGTTTATTTCGGGACTACGAGCAGTACTTC. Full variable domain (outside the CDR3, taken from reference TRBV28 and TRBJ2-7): DVKVTQSSRYLVKRTGEKVFLECVQDMDHENMFWYRQDPGLGLRLIYFSYDVKMKEKGDIPEGYSVSREKKERFSLILESASTNQTSMYLCASSLFRDYEQYFGPGTRLTVT.

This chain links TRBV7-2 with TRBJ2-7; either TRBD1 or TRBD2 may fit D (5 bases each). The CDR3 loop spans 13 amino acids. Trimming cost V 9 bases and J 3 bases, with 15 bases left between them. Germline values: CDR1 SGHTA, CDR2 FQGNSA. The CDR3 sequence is CASQNRDDYEQYF. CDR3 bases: TGTGCCAGTCAAAACCGGGACGACTACGAGCAGTACTTC.

The CDR3 region has the DNA TGTGCCAGCAGCTTAGGACTAAACACAGATACGCAGTATTTT. It yields the protein CASSLGLNTDTQYF. The chain combines TRBV13 with TRBJ2-3; D unclear. The length of the CDR3 is 14 residues. Deletions cut 0 bases from V and 2 bases from J, with 6 bases between. Germline loops: CDR1 PRHDT, CDR2 FYEKMQ (reference sequence).

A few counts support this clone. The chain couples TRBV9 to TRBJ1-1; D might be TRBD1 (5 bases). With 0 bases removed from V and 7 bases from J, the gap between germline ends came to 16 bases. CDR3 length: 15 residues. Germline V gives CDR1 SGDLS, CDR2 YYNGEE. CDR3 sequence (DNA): TGTGCCAGCAGCGTAGGCGGGGGGAAGGTCGGTGAAGCTTTCTTT. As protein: CASSVGGGKVGEAFF.

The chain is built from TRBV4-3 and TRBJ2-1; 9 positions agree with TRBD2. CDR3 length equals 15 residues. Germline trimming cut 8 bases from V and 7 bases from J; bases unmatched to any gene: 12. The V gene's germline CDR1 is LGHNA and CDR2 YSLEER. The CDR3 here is CASGGGSGSINEQFF. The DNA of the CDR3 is TGCGCCAGCGGTGGAGGTAGCGGGAGTATAAATGAGCAGTTCTTC.

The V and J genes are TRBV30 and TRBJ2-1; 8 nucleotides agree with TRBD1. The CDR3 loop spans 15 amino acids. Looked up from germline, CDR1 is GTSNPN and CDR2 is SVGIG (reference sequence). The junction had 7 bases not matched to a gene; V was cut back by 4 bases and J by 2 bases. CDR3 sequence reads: CAWTRGQAAYNEQFF. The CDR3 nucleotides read TGTGCCTGGACCCGGGGACAGGCCGCCTACAATGAGCAGTTCTTC.

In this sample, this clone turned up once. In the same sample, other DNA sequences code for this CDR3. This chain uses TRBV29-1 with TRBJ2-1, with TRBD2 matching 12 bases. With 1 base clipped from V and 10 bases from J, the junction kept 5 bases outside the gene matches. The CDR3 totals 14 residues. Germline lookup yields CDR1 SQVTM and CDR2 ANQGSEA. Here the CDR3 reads CSVEGLAGEGEQFF. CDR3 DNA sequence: TGCAGCGTTGAAGGACTAGCGGGAGAGGGGGAGCAGTTCTTC.

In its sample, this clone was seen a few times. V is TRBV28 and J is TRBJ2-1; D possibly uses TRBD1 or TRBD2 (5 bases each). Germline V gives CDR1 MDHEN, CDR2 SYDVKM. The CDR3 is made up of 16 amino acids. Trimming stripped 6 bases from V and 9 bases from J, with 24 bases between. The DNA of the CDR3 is TGTGCCAGCAGCGAAACCTGGGACCCCCAGGTCCGTGAGCAGTTCTTC. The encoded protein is CASSETWDPQVREQFF.

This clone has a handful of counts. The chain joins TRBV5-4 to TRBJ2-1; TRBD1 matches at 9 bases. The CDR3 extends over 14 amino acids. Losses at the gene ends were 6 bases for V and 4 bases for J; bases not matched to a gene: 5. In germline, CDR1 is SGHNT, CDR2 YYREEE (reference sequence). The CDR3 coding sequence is TGTGCCAGCACTGGGACAGGGAAATACAATGAGCAGTTCTTC. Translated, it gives CASTGTGKYNEQFF.

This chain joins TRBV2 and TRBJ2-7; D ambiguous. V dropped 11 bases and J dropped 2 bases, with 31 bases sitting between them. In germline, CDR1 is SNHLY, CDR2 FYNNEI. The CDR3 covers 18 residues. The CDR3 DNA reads TGTGCCCTCCGACGCCCCCGCAGGCCGGGCGGATCTACCTACGAGCAGTACTTC. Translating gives CALRRPRRPGGSTYEQYF. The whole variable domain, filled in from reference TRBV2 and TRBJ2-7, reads EPEVTQTPSHQVTQMGQEVILRCVPISNHLYFYWYRQILGQKVEFLVSFYNNEISEKSEIFDDQFSVERPDGSNFTLKIRSTKLEDSAMYFCALRRPRRPGGSTYEQYFGPGTRLTVT.

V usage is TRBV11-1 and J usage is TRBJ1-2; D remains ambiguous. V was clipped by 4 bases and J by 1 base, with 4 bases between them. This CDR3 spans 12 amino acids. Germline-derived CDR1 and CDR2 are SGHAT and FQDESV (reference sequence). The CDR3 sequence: CASSSYNYGYTF. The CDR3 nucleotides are TGTGCCAGCAGCTCGTATAACTATGGCTACACCTTC.

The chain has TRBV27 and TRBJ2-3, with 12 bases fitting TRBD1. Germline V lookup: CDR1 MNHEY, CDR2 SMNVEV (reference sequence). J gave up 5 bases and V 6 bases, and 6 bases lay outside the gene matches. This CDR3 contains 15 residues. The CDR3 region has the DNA TGTGCCAGCAGCTACGGGACAGGGGGCGTAGATACGCAGTATTTT. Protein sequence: CASSYGTGGVDTQYF.

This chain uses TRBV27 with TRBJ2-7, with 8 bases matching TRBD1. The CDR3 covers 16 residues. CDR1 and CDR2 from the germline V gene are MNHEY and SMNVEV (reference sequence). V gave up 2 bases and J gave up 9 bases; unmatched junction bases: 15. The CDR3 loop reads CASSLQGADFIWAQYF. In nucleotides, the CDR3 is TGTGCCAGCAGTTTACAGGGGGCGGACTTTATCTGGGCGCAGTACTTC.

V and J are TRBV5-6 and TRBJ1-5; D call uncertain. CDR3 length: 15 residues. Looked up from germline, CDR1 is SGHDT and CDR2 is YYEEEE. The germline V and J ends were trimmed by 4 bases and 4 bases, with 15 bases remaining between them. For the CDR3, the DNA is TGTGCCAGCAGCCCCTATAAGGGTGGGAATCAGCCCCAGCATTTT. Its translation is CASSPYKGGNQPQHF.

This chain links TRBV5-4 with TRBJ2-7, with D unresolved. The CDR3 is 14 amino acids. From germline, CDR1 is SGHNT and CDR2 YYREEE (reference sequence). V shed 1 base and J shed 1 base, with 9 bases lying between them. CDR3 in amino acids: CASSLHDRSYEQYF. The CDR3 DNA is TGTGCCAGCAGCTTGCACGATCGATCCTACGAGCAGTACTTC.

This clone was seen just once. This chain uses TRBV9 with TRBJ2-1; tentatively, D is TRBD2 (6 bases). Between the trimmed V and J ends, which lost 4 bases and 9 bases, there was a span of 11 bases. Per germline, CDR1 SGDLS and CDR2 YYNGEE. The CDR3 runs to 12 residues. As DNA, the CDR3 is TGTGCCAGCAGCACGACGGAGGGTGAGCAGTTCTTC. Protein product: CASSTTEGEQFF.

The CDR3 loop is CASSHDSFSSEQYF. The DNA for the CDR3 is TGTGCCAGCAGCCACGACTCTTTCAGCTCTGAGCAGTACTTC. J is TRBJ2-7 and V is TRBV7-9; D remains ambiguous. In germline, CDR1 is SEHNR, CDR2 FQNEAQ (reference sequence). CDR3 length: 14 amino acids. V shed 5 bases and J shed 7 bases, with 18 bases lying between them.

CDR3 amino acids: CASSVTGSSYEQYF. CDR3 DNA: TGTGCCAGCAGCGTAACCGGGAGTTCCTACGAGCAGTACTTC. The gene calls are TRBV9 and TRBJ2-7, with D perhaps TRBD2 (6 bases). Germline CDR1 SGDLS, CDR2 YYNGEE. This CDR3 has 14 residues. Trimming removed 1 base from V and 1 base from J, with 9 bases in between.

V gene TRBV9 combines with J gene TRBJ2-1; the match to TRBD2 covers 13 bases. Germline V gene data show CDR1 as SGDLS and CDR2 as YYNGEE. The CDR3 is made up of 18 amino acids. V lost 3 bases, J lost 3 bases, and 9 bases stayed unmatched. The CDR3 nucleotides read TGTGCCAGCAGCGGATCAACTACTAGCGGGAGGGGCTACAATGAGCAGTTCTTC. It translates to CASSGSTTSGRGYNEQFF.

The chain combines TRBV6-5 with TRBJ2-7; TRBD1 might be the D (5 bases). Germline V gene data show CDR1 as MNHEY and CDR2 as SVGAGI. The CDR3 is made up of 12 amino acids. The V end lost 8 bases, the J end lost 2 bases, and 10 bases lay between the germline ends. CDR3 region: CASADRTYEQYF. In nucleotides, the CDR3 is TGTGCCAGCGCTGACAGAACCTACGAGCAGTACTTC.